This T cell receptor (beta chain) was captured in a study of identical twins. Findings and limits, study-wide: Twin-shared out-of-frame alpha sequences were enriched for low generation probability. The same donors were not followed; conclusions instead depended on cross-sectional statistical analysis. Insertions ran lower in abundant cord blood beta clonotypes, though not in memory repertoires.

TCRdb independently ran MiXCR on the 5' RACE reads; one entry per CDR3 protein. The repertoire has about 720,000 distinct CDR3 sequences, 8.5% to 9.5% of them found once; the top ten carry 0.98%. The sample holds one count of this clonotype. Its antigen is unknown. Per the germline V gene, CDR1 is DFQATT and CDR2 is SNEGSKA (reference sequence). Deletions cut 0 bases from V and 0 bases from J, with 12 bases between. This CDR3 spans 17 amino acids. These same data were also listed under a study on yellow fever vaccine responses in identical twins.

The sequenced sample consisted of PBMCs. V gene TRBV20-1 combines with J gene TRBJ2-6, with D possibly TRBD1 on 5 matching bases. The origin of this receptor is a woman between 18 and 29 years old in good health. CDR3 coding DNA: TGCAGTGCTAGAGATCCCGACAGATTCTCTGGGGCCAACGTCCTGACTTTC. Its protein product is CSARDPDRFSGANVLTF.